This paragraph covers one TCR beta chain sequence. V was trimmed by 5 bases and J by 6 bases, leaving 10 bases between them. Germline CDR1 and CDR2: ENHRY and SYGVKD. This CDR3 is 12 amino acids long. This sample is part of a study of blood T cell repertoires in COVID-19. Study as a whole: Nucleic acid was either cDNA or gDNA, and it came from T cells, B-cell-depleted T cells, or PBMCs.

Data came from immunoSEQ multiplex PCR; TCRdb stores just in-frame clones and leaves some out. The sample records 150,000 to 200,000 clones, around 89% being singletons. The receptor's source is a man aged 45-65 years with acute or convalescent COVID-19. The chain employs TRBV10-3 and TRBJ1-1; D is perhaps TRBD1 (5 bases). The sample taken for sequencing was peripheral blood. CDR3 protein: CAISPQGPEAFF. CDR3 nucleotide sequence: TGTGCCATCAGTCCGCAGGGCCCTGAAGCTTTCTTT.